These T cell receptor beta chains were read from a single sample in a study of blood T cell repertoires in COVID-19. Using immunoSEQ multiplex PCR, the repertoire was profiled, and TCRdb retains in-frame clones only, with some absent. The sample has approximately 220,000 clones; 85% are singletons. The material sequenced was PBMCs or T cells enriched from blood (not recorded which). All receptors come from a man between 40 and 49 years old who had recovered from COVID-19. The CDR3 runs from the conserved cysteine through the conserved F or W. D genes are given only for firm matches. Size is stated for part of the rows, as once, few or many counts, or as a class when the clone is expanded.

>TRBV6-2/TRBV6-3|.|13|.|TRBJ2-5
TGTGCCAGCAGTTACTCTCCGGGAGAGACCCAGTACTTC
CASSYSPGETQYF
>TRBV3-1/TRBV3-2|.|15|.|TRBJ2-4
TGTGCCAGCAGCCAAAGATTGTACAGCAAAAACATTCAGTACTTC
CASSQRLYSKNIQYF
>TRBV7-3|.|14|many|TRBJ2-1
TGTGCCAGCAGCGCCTATACTAGTCCCCATGAGCAGTTCTTC
CASSAYTSPHEQFF
>TRBV28|.|16|few|TRBJ1-1
TGTGCCAGCAGTATACCAGCCTCAGGCCCGCAAAGGGAAGCTTTCTTT
CASSIPASGPQREAFF
>TRBV30|.|14|.|TRBJ1-5
TGTGCCTGGACCCGGGGGGGATCCCCTCAGCCCCAGCATTTT
CAWTRGGSPQPQHF
>TRBV11-3|.|15|.|TRBJ2-1
TGTGCCAGCAGCTTAGGGGAGAGTGCCTACAATGAGCAGTTCTTC
CASSLGESAYNEQFF
>TRBV4-1|.|16|.|TRBJ1-4
TGCGCCAGCAGCCAAGAAAGTCGGGGAATTGGTGAAAAACTGTTTTTT
CASSQESRGIGEKLFF
>TRBV7-3|TRBD2|16|.|TRBJ2-2
TGTGCCAGCAGCCCGGGACTAGCGGCGAACACCGGGGAGCTGTTTTTT
CASSPGLAANTGELFF
>TRBV19|TRBD1|15|once|TRBJ2-1
TGTGCCAGTAGTATGATTTACAGGGGGTTAAATGAGCAGTTCTTC
CASSMIYRGLNEQFF
>TRBV27|TRBD1|14|.|TRBJ1-1
TGTGCCAGCAGTTTCAGGGGGTCGGGCACTGAAGCTTTCTTT
CASSFRGSGTEAFF
>TRBV19|TRBD2|15|.|TRBJ2-3
TGTGCCAGTAGTAACAAGCGGGGCCGCACAGATACGCAGTATTTT
CASSNKRGRTDTQYF
>TRBV12-3/TRBV12-4|.|12|few|TRBJ1-2
TGTGCCAGCAGTTCCCTTAACTATGGCTACACCTTC
CASSSLNYGYTF
>TRBV12-3/TRBV12-4|.|12|.|TRBJ2-7
TGTGCCAGCAGTCTGACAGGAGACAAGCAGTACTTC
CASSLTGDKQYF
>TRBV7-9|TRBD1|16|once|TRBJ2-5
TGTGCCAGCAGCTTAGCAGGGGACAGGGCACAAGAGACCCAGTACTTC
CASSLAGDRAQETQYF
>TRBV6-4|TRBD2|15|.|TRBJ2-7
TGTGCCAGCAGTGAACGCGGGGGGGGCTCCTACGAGCAGTACTTC
CASSERGGGSYEQYF
>TRBV6-5|TRBD1|15|many|TRBJ1-1
TGTGCCACCGTACTACAGGGGGCGGGTGGCACTGAAGCTTTCTTT
CATVLQGAGGTEAFF